These 5 T cell receptor beta chains were sequenced from one sample in a study of shared clonotypes between healthy human individuals. Sequencing was performed with immunoSEQ multiplex PCR; in TCRdb, only in-frame clones are kept and a portion is missing. Of 1.5 million to 1.9 million clones listed, roughly 98% are singletons. The specimen sequenced was naive CD4+ T cells sorted from blood. Noted subset: CD45RA+ positively selected. Every receptor here comes from a man aged 25-45 years in good health.

V is TRBV6-5 and J is TRBJ1-5; possibly TRBD1 for D (5 bases). Germline lookup yields CDR1 MNHEY and CDR2 SVGAGI. Trimming left V 0 bases short and J 3 bases short, with 9 bases between. This CDR3 has 15 amino acids. CDR3 nucleotides: TGTGCCAGCAGTTACTCTGGGGCACCCAATCAGCCCCAGCATTTT. Its translation is CASSYSGAPNQPQHF.

The V and J genes are TRBV18 and TRBJ2-3; TRBD2 might be the D (5 bases). This CDR3 is 15 amino acids long. V was trimmed by 6 bases and J by 2 bases, leaving 15 bases between them. Germline V lookup: CDR1 KGHSH, CDR2 LQKENI. The CDR3 protein is CASSLDEGITDTQYF. The CDR3 DNA follows: TGTGCCAGCTCCCTGGATGAGGGAATCACAGATACGCAGTATTTT.

The CDR3 DNA is TGTGCCAGCAGCTTGGGGCTAGCGGGTGGTTCTAATGAGCAGTTCTTC. As protein: CASSLGLAGGSNEQFF. The chain joins TRBV5-5 to TRBJ2-1, with 8 nucleotides matching TRBD2. The CDR3 extends over 16 amino acids. Per the germline V gene, CDR1 is SGHKS and CDR2 is YYEKEE (reference sequence). Trimming at V came to 0 bases and at J to 7 bases, leaving 9 bases not matched to a gene.

This clone was observed once. The V and J genes are TRBV28 and TRBJ2-5; 15 positions match TRBD2. V lost 5 bases, J lost 2 bases, and 6 bases stayed unmatched. The length of the CDR3 is 17 residues. Germline V gene lookup returns CDR1 MDHEN and CDR2 SYDVKM. CDR3 sequence: CASSGTSGRRGQETQYF. The DNA for the CDR3 is TGTGCCAGCAGTGGGACTAGCGGGAGGCGGGGGCAAGAGACCCAGTACTTC.

In its sample, this clone was seen once. The genes are TRBV7-2 and TRBJ2-5, with D perhaps TRBD2 (5 bases). Trimming stripped 1 base from V and 4 bases from J, with 16 bases between. This CDR3 has 16 residues. Per germline, CDR1 SGHTA and CDR2 FQGNSA. The CDR3 DNA reads TGTGCCAGCAGCTTAGGAGGAGCGCGAGGGCCAGAGACCCAGTACTTC. This encodes CASSLGGARGPETQYF.